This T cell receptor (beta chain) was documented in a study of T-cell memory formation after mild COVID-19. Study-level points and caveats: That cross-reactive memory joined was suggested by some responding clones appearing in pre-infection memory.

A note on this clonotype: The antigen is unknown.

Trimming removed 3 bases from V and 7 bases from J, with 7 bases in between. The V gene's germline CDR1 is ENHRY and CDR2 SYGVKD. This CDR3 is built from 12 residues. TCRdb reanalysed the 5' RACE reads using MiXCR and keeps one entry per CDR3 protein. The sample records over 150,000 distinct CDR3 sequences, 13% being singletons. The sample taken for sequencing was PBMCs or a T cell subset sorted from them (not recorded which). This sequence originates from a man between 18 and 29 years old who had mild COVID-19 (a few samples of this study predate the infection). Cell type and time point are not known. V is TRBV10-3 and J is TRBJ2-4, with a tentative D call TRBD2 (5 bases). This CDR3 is CAISERENIQYF. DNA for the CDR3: TGTGCCATCAGTGAAAGGGAGAACATTCAGTACTTC.